These 31 T cell receptor beta chains were sequenced from one sample in a study of a mutant IDH1 vaccine in newly diagnosed glioma. As for time point: baseline, week 1 (first vaccination visit). The treatment denotes: pre-vaccination baseline after standard-of-care therapy. Clones were read by immunoSEQ multiplex PCR, and TCRdb kept only the in-frame ones, dropping some. The sample lists 92,000 or so clones, about four fifths occurring once. Specimen: PBMCs, collected from a glioma patient treated with radiotherapy, temozolomide or both. These receptor sequences come from a man in his forties with glioma. Some clones in this sample may be carry-over from other donors' samples.

Only one count was recorded for this clone. V is TRBV9 and J is TRBJ2-3; TRBD1 matches 8 bases. Trimming cost V 3 bases and J 0 bases; bases outside gene matches: 9. The CDR3 extends over 17 amino acids. Germline V gives CDR1 SGDLS, CDR2 YYNGEE. CDR3 loop: CASSEPSDRASTDTQYF. The CDR3, as DNA: TGTGCCAGCAGCGAGCCCTCGGACAGGGCGAGCACAGATACGCAGTATTTT.

This sequence joins TRBV7-2 and TRBJ2-7; 9 bases fit TRBD1. The length of the CDR3 is 16 residues. The junction had 9 bases not matched to a gene; V was cut back by 0 bases and J by 6 bases. Germline V CDR1 and CDR2: SGHTA, FQGNSA. The DNA of the CDR3 is TGTGCCAGCAGCTTAGCGGCGACAGGGGGACGCACCGAGCAGTACTTC. This sequence encodes CASSLAATGGRTEQYF.

This sequence joins TRBV9 and TRBJ1-6; D possibly corresponds to TRBD1 (5 bases). Between the trimmed V and J ends, which lost 0 bases and 2 bases, there was a span of 9 bases. The CDR3 contains 16 residues. Germline CDR1 SGDLS, CDR2 YYNGEE. The CDR3 is CASSVDVGAYNSPLHF. DNA of the CDR3: TGTGCCAGCAGCGTAGACGTGGGGGCCTATAATTCACCCCTCCACTTT. Full variable domain (rest looked up from reference TRBV9 and TRBJ1-6): DSGVTQTPKHLITATGQRVTLRCSPRSGDLSVYWYQQSLDQGLQFLIQYYNGEERAKGNILERFSAQQFPDLHSELNLSSLELGDSALYFCASSVDVGAYNSPLHFGNGTRLTVT.

CDR3 nucleotides: TGTGCCAGCAGCTTAGGGGTGCGTGGAAACACCATATATTTT. Residues: CASSLGVRGNTIYF. The V and J genes are TRBV7-8 and TRBJ1-3; no firm D call. The CDR3 covers 14 residues. CDR1 is SGHVS, CDR2 FQNEAQ, per germline. The germline V and J ends were trimmed by 1 base and 3 bases, with 7 bases remaining between them.

This chain links TRBV15 with TRBJ1-5; perhaps TRBD1 as D (5 bases). The CDR3 totals 14 residues. Germline CDR1 LNHNV, CDR2 YYDKDF (reference sequence). V was shortened by 5 bases and J by 3 bases, with 11 bases between the two germline ends. The DNA for the CDR3 is TGTGCCACCAGCCCCCAGGGTATCAATCAGCCCCAGCATTTT. It codes for CATSPQGINQPQHF.

This sequence joins TRBV19 and TRBJ2-7; D is perhaps TRBD2 (6 bases). Per germline, CDR1 LNHDA and CDR2 SQIVND (reference sequence). Trimming took 4 bases from V and 5 from J, leaving 21 bases between them. There are 16 residues in the CDR3. The CDR3, as DNA: TGTGCCAGTAGTACTCCCTCCGGGACTGGCAGGAACGAGCAGTACTTC. Its protein product is CASSTPSGTGRNEQYF.

This chain connects TRBV6-6 to TRBJ2-2, with 9 bases fitting TRBD1. With V trimmed by 0 bases and J by 6 bases, 5 bases remained unmatched. The CDR3 consists of 16 residues. Germline V gene data show CDR1 as MNHNY and CDR2 as SVGAGI (reference sequence). The CDR3 loop reads CASSYSTGGSAGELFF. In DNA form, the CDR3 reads TGTGCCAGCAGTTACTCGACAGGGGGAAGTGCCGGGGAGCTGTTTTTT.

This chain joins TRBV2 and TRBJ1-4; TRBD1 aligns across 8 bases. V dropped 4 bases and J dropped 5; count of bases not matched to a gene: 3. The CDR3 sequence is 14 residues long. Germline CDR1 SNHLY, CDR2 FYNNEI. The DNA of the CDR3 is TGTGCCAGCAGTGCAAGACAGGGGAATGAAAAACTGTTTTTT. It is translated as CASSARQGNEKLFF.

This clone has only one observation. V usage is TRBV7-9 and J usage is TRBJ1-4; D perhaps matches TRBD1 (5 bases). Trimming removed 3 bases at V and 7 bases at J, with 9 bases between. The CDR3 totals 13 residues. From germline, CDR1 is SEHNR and CDR2 FQNEAQ (reference sequence). Here the CDR3 DNA reads TGTGCCAGCAGCTTCGACGGGGCTGAAAAACTGTTTTTT. Protein: CASSFDGAEKLFF.

This chain uses TRBV10-2 with TRBJ2-3, with 11 bases identical to TRBD2. The CDR3 runs 14 residues. After removal of 6 bases from V and 1 base from J, the junction contained 0 bases not matched to a gene. In germline, CDR1 is WSHSY, CDR2 SAAADI. As DNA, the CDR3 is TGCGCCAGCAGACTAGCGGGGGGCACAGATACGCAGTATTTT. This encodes CASRLAGGTDTQYF.

Notes on this clone: An end of the junction does not agree with germline; a read error may underlie this. The chain employs TRBV6-6 and TRBJ2-5; D unclear. Looked up from germline, CDR1 is MNHNY and CDR2 is SVGAGI (reference sequence). This CDR3 has 14 residues. The CDR3 nucleotides read TGTGCCGGCAGGTCATCAGCCCAACAAGAGACCCAGTACTTC. Protein sequence: CAGRSSAQQETQYF.

The V gene is TRBV10-3, the J gene TRBJ2-7; D is uncertain. Germline CDR1 ENHRY, CDR2 SYGVKD. Trimming left V 6 bases short and J 0 bases short, with 15 bases between. The CDR3 loop spans 15 amino acids. Written as DNA, the CDR3 is TGTGCCATCAGCTCGGACCGCCATACCTCCTACGAGCAGTACTTC. As protein: CAISSDRHTSYEQYF.

This sequence joins TRBV2 and TRBJ2-7; TRBD1 might be the D (6 bases). V lost 2 bases and J lost 1, with 12 bases in between. The CDR3 is made up of 15 amino acids. Germline loops: CDR1 SNHLY, CDR2 FYNNEI. CDR3 sequence (DNA): TGTGCCAGCAGTGAAACCCCAGGGGTGTCCTACGAGCAGTACTTC. Translation gives CASSETPGVSYEQYF.

The chain joins TRBV5-6 to TRBJ2-6, with D hard to call. Germline CDR1 is SGHDT and CDR2 is YYEEEE. This CDR3 region has 17 residues. V lost 4 bases and J lost 4, with 18 bases in between. The CDR3 region has the DNA TGTGCCAGCAGCCTTTATACCGGGTCCCGGGGGGCCAACGTCCTGACTTTC. The encoded protein is CASSLYTGSRGANVLTF.

This chain uses TRBV4-1 with TRBJ2-7; D is unresolved. Trimming left V 0 bases short and J 2 bases short, with 11 bases between. Germline V gene data show CDR1 as MGHRA and CDR2 as YSYEKL. This CDR3 contains 15 residues. CDR3 nucleotide sequence: TGCGCCAGCAGCCAAGATCCGTCAGCCGCCTACGAGCAGTACTTC. The encoded protein is CASSQDPSAAYEQYF.

CDR3 amino acids: CAWTEGEGGETQYF. DNA of the CDR3: TGTGCCTGGACCGAGGGGGAAGGGGGAGAGACCCAGTACTTC. The chain couples TRBV30 to TRBJ2-5, with D maybe TRBD1 (6 bases). This CDR3 is built from 14 residues. Germline CDR1 GTSNPN, CDR2 SVGIG (reference sequence). Trimming cost V 4 bases and J 4 bases, with 16 bases left between them.

As DNA, the CDR3 is TGTGCCAGCAGCCCTGGCCCCCGGGATGAGCAGTTCTTC. Amino acids: CASSPGPRDEQFF. The V gene is TRBV5-6, the J gene TRBJ2-1; D remains unclear. This CDR3 has 13 amino acids. V was trimmed by 4 bases and J by 8 bases, leaving 13 bases between them. Germline loops: CDR1 SGHDT, CDR2 YYEEEE.

The V and J genes are TRBV4-1 and TRBJ2-3, with 8 positions matching TRBD2. The V gene's germline CDR1 is MGHRA and CDR2 YSYEKL. The length of the CDR3 is 16 residues. The V gene end was trimmed by 0 bases and the J gene end by 0 bases; junction bases not matched to a gene: 2. CDR3 DNA sequence: TGCGCCAGCAGCCAAGACGGCGGGGGGAGCACAGATACGCAGTATTTT. Its translation: CASSQDGGGSTDTQYF.

The V call is TRBV5-1, the J call TRBJ2-7; 7 bases match TRBD1. The germline V gene encodes CDR1 SGHRS and CDR2 YFSETQ. The CDR3 has 14 residues. V trimming: 5 bases; J trimming: 3 bases; junction bases outside the gene matches: 8. The CDR3 loop is CASRRDSDGYEQYF. The CDR3 DNA follows: TGCGCCAGCAGACGGGACAGCGACGGCTACGAGCAGTACTTC.

This chain uses TRBV7-8 with TRBJ2-7, with D perhaps matching TRBD1 (6 bases). The CDR3 extends over 15 amino acids. Germline V lookup: CDR1 SGHVS, CDR2 FQNEAQ. V lost 2 bases to trimming and J lost 4 bases, with 15 bases between them. CDR3 nucleotide sequence: TGTGCCAGCAGCTTATACAGGGACCTTAGTTACGAGCAGTACTTC. Translating gives CASSLYRDLSYEQYF.

The chain joins TRBV14 to TRBJ2-5; unclear D gene. Trimming took 4 bases from V and 6 from J, leaving 6 bases between them. The germline CDR1 and CDR2 sequences are SGHDN and FVKESK. This CDR3 is built from 11 residues. CDR3 nucleotide sequence: TGTGCCAGCAGCCCGGGCAAGACCCAGTACTTC. It is translated as CASSPGKTQYF.

This clone was counted a single time. The chain recombines TRBV27 with TRBJ1-1; possibly TRBD1 for D (6 bases). This CDR3 has 14 amino acids. CDR1 MNHEY and CDR2 SMNVEV come from the germline V gene (reference sequence). V gave up 8 bases and J gave up 4 bases, with 17 bases separating them. The CDR3 DNA sequence: TGTGCCAGCGCCCCTGGGGGCAGGGGCACTGAAGCTTTCTTT. As protein: CASAPGGRGTEAFF.

V is TRBV10-3 and J is TRBJ1-1, with no clear D. This CDR3 has 13 amino acids. V was clipped by 0 bases and J by 7 bases, with 9 bases between them. Germline assignment: CDR1 ENHRY and CDR2 SYGVKD. DNA for the CDR3: TGTGCCATCAGTGAGTCGGCCGGGCTTGAAGCTTTCTTT. Translation: CAISESAGLEAFF.

The rearrangement links TRBV4-1 to TRBJ2-5; D call uncertain. The germline CDR1 and CDR2 sequences are MGHRA and YSYEKL. The length of the CDR3 is 15 residues. V lost 0 bases, J lost 4 bases, and 12 bases lay in between. CDR3 DNA: TGCGCCAGCAGCCAAGAAGGGTGGTCCGTAGAGACCCAGTACTTC. Its translation is CASSQEGWSVETQYF.

This clone was seen more than once but under ten times. The chain uses TRBV30 and TRBJ1-4; TRBD1 aligns across 9 bases. Germline CDR1 reads GTSNPN; CDR2 reads SVGIG (reference sequence). Losses at the gene ends were 4 bases for V and 7 bases for J; bases not matched to a gene: 10. This CDR3 has 15 residues. CDR3 in amino acids: CAWTSRTGESEKLFF. The CDR3 bases are TGTGCCTGGACCAGTCGGACAGGGGAAAGTGAAAAACTGTTTTTT.

The rearrangement links TRBV6-1 to TRBJ2-3; D gene uncertain. V shed 0 bases and J shed 1 base, with 14 bases lying between them. CDR1 is MNHNS and CDR2 is SASEGT in the germline V gene. The CDR3 runs to 17 residues. CDR3 protein: CASSEAPLKIRTDTQYF. As DNA, the CDR3 is TGTGCCAGCAGTGAAGCTCCTTTGAAGATCCGCACAGATACGCAGTATTTT.

The chain employs TRBV4-2 and TRBJ1-6, with no clear D. Germline CDR1 and CDR2: LGHNA and YNFKEQ. The V and J ends lost 0 bases and 7 bases respectively, with 10 bases between them. The CDR3 has 15 amino acids. The CDR3 DNA is TGTGCCAGCAGCCAAGATAGGGCGGCGAATTCACCCCTCCACTTT. This gives the protein CASSQDRAANSPLHF.

This chain uses TRBV4-1 with TRBJ2-2; D is ambiguous. Germline V gene sequence: CDR1 MGHRA, CDR2 YSYEKL. V was shortened by 2 bases and J by 5 bases, with 12 bases between the two germline ends. This CDR3 contains 15 residues. CDR3 coding DNA: TGCGCCAGCAGCCAAAGGACGATGGGGACCGGGGAGCTGTTTTTT. It is translated as CASSQRTMGTGELFF.

J is TRBJ2-7 and V is TRBV4-1; 11 bases line up with TRBD1. The V gene end was trimmed by 4 bases and the J gene end by 4 bases; junction bases not matched to a gene: 6. The CDR3 contains 15 residues. Germline V gives CDR1 MGHRA, CDR2 YSYEKL. CDR3: CASSLTRDRGYEQYF. The CDR3 bases are TGCGCCAGCAGCCTCACGAGGGACAGGGGGTACGAGCAGTACTTC.

To note about this clone: Additional DNA sequences in this sample encode the identical CDR3. The rearrangement uses TRBV2 and TRBJ2-7; D remains unclear. The germline V gene encodes CDR1 SNHLY and CDR2 FYNNEI. Trimming pared 4 bases from V and 0 bases from J, leaving 4 bases between. The CDR3 is made up of 12 amino acids. CDR3 DNA: TGTGCCAGCAGTGTTAGCTCCTACGAGCAGTACTTC. Amino acid sequence: CASSVSSYEQYF.

The CDR3 bases are TGTGCCAGCAGCTTACTTCAGGGGACCTACAATGAGCAGTTCTTC. Protein product: CASSLLQGTYNEQFF. The V and J genes are TRBV7-2 and TRBJ2-1, with D tentatively TRBD1 (6 bases). The CDR3 covers 15 residues. Germline CDR1 reads SGHTA; CDR2 reads FQGNSA. V was shortened by 2 bases and J by 2 bases, with 10 bases between the two germline ends.